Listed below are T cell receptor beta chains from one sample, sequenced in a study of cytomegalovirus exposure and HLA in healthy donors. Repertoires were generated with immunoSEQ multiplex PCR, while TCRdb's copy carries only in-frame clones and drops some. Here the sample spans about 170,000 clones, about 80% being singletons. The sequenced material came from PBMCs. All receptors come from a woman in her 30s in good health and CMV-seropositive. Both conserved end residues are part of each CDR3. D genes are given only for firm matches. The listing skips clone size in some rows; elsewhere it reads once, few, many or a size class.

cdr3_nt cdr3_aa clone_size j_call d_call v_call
TGTGCCAGCAGCTTTAGTACTGAAGCTTTCTTT CASSFSTEAFF once TRBJ1-1 - TRBV7-9
TGTGCCAGCAGCACCTTAGTCTCCAGGGGGCGAGGCGAGAACCAGCCCCAGCATTTT CASSTLVSRGRGENQPQHF - TRBJ1-5 TRBD1 TRBV7-9
TGCGCCAGCAGCACTACGACAGCGGGAGGGGATGAAAAACTGTTTTTT CASSTTTAGGDEKLFF medium-sized TRBJ1-4 - TRBV5-1
TGTGCCAGCAGTTCTACGCAGGGACAGGGGGGCCACGAGCAGTACTTC CASSSTQGQGGHEQYF - TRBJ2-7 TRBD1 TRBV6-5
TGTGCCAGCAGCTACGGGACTAGCGGGGCCAGCTCCTACGAGCAGTACTTC CASSYGTSGASSYEQYF - TRBJ2-7 TRBD2 TRBV7-6
TGCGCCAGCAGCCATTTCTCACAGGGGGCGTCTTTGGGAGAAAAACTGTTTTTT CASSHFSQGASLGEKLFF - TRBJ1-4 TRBD1 TRBV4-3
TGTGCCAGCATCGGGACAGGGGGCTTCAGTCAGCCCCAGCATTTT CASIGTGGFSQPQHF - TRBJ1-5 TRBD1 TRBV2
TGTGCCAGCAGCCGGGACAGGGTGGGCTATGGCTACACCTTC CASSRDRVGYGYTF - TRBJ1-2 TRBD1 TRBV6-1
TGTGCCTGGGGTAGGGGGGGCGGAAACACCATATATTTT CAWGRGGGNTIYF - TRBJ1-3 - TRBV30
TGCAGCGTTGAAGATCGATACTATTCCTACGAGCAGTACTTC CSVEDRYYSYEQYF - TRBJ2-7 - TRBV29-1
TGTGCCAGCATGGAGAGGACTAATGAAAAACTGTTTTTT CASMERTNEKLFF - TRBJ1-4 - TRBV2
TGTGCCAGCAGCTCCAGGGGTTATCAGCCCCAGCATTTT CASSSRGYQPQHF - TRBJ1-5 - TRBV9
TGTGCCAGCAGCTCTAGGGGAGGCGGGGAGCTGTTTTTT CASSSRGGGELFF - TRBJ2-2 - TRBV7-7
TGTGCCAGCAGTTTTGGGCAGGTCAACACCGGGGAGCTGTTTTTT CASSFGQVNTGELFF - TRBJ2-2 - TRBV28
TGTGCCACCAAGGGGACAGGGCCAAGGAACACTGAAGCTTTCTTT CATKGTGPRNTEAFF - TRBJ1-1 TRBD1 TRBV10-3
TGTGCCAGCAGTTTGATGACTCTTTCCCAGCAGTTCTTC CASSLMTLSQQFF - TRBJ2-1 - TRBV27
TGTGCCAGCAGTTTTCAGAACAATGAGCAGTTCTTC CASSFQNNEQFF once TRBJ2-1 - TRBV27
TGTGCCAGCAGACAACAGGCCGGGACAGGGGGAAGTCAGAACTATGGCTACACCTTC CASRQQAGTGGSQNYGYTF - TRBJ1-2 TRBD1 TRBV2
TGCGCCAGCAGCTTGTCCAACCGGTTCAGCACAGATACGCAGTATTTT CASSLSNRFSTDTQYF - TRBJ2-3 - TRBV5-1
TGTGCCAGCAGTCCGGGACAGTCGAACGCTGAAGCTTTCTTT CASSPGQSNAEAFF - TRBJ1-1 TRBD1 TRBV7-9
TGTGCCACCAACGGGGGAGGGCCGCCAGATACGCAGTATTTT CATNGGGPPDTQYF - TRBJ2-3 TRBD2 TRBV15
TGTGCCAGCACCAGGGATAATAGCAATCAGCCCCAGCATTTT CASTRDNSNQPQHF - TRBJ1-5 - TRBV6-1
TGCGCCAGCAGCCTAGAATCGGAGAGCTCCTATAATTCACCCCTCCACTTT CASSLESESSYNSPLHF - TRBJ1-6 - TRBV4-3
TGTGCCAGCAGCTTAGTAGGGGCGGCCGTGGCCAAAAACATTCAGTACTTC CASSLVGAAVAKNIQYF - TRBJ2-4 - TRBV7-9
TGCAGCGTTGAGATTAGCGGGGGGGCTGGGGATACGCAGTATTTT CSVEISGGAGDTQYF - TRBJ2-3 TRBD2 TRBV29-1
TGTGCCAGCAGCTTGAGACAGGGGGGGGAGACCCAGTACTTC CASSLRQGGETQYF - TRBJ2-5 TRBD1 TRBV7-9
TGTGCCAGCAGTTTGGGCCGAGAAGGTGGCTACACCTTC CASSLGREGGYTF - TRBJ1-2 - TRBV6-6